This T cell receptor (beta chain) was obtained from a study of blood T cell repertoires in COVID-19. Study in general: Some COVID-19 samples were acute and others convalescent; all came from the United States, Italy and Spain. The analysed material was cDNA or gDNA that came from T cells, B-cell-depleted T cells, or PBMCs.

The CDR3 contains 14 residues. V was clipped by 5 bases and J by 7 bases, with 18 bases between them. Germline V gene lookup returns CDR1 MNHEY and CDR2 SMNVEV (reference sequence). Under the authors' procedure: Reference gene primer amplification in the assay estimated nucleated cell counts. Clones were sequenced by immunoSEQ multiplex PCR, and TCRdb holds only the in-frame ones, with some missing. Clonal size and the V and J genes are those of that table, whereas D and trimming came from the DNA. In the table there are over 120,000 clones, over 60% of which are singletons. Note on this clone: This same CDR3 is encoded by further DNA sequences in the sample.

All enrollees were about 18 to 100 years old and from 25 or so US areas. The receptor comes from a woman aged 50 to 60 who had recovered from COVID-19. The J gene is TRBJ2-7, the V gene TRBV27; tentative D call: TRBD2 (6 bases). The sequenced sample was PBMCs or T cells enriched from blood (not recorded which). The CDR3 nucleotides read TGTGCCAGCAGTCCCTCCGGGGAGGTGGGGGAGCAGTACTTC. As protein: CASSPSGEVGEQYF.